Below are 18 T cell receptor beta chains sequenced from a single sample in a study of T-cell reconstitution after alpha-beta-depleted transplantation in children. TCRbeta library construction was performed incorporating unique molecular identifiers. TCRdb called the PCR reads again in MiXCR, with one record for every CDR3 protein. The data hold about 580,000 distinct CDR3 sequences, with 23% observed a single time. This specimen was PBMCs, mostly from graft donor cells, taken 360 days after TCRalphabeta/CD19-depleted stem cell transplant. These receptors were collected from a boy younger than two who had a stem cell transplant for acute myeloid leukemia, so the T cells may come from the graft donor.

This clonotype was picked up many times. The rearrangement links TRBV5-1 to TRBJ2-4; D is undetermined. Per the germline V gene, CDR1 is SGHRS and CDR2 is YFSETQ. Trimming removed 0 bases at V and 6 bases at J, with 4 bases between. This CDR3 comprises 12 residues. The CDR3 DNA reads as TGCGCCAGCAGCTTGGCCCCAAACATTCAGTACTTC. This sequence encodes CASSLAPNIQYF.

This clonotype came up many times. This chain's CDR3 is CASSPGNLYEQYF. The CDR3 DNA is TGTGCCAGCAGCCCGGGCAACCTCTACGAGCAGTACTTC. The rearrangement links TRBV12-3 or TRBV12-4 to TRBJ2-7; the D is unclear. The V gene lost 6 bases and the J gene lost 3 bases, with 12 bases spanning the gap. This CDR3 comprises 13 residues.

The rearrangement uses TRBV20-1 and TRBJ1-2; a weak D match, TRBD1 (6 bases). CDR3 length: 13 amino acids. Trimming left V 3 bases short and J 8 bases short, with 16 bases between. Germline CDR1 is DFQATT and CDR2 is SNEGSKA (reference sequence). The CDR3 DNA sequence: TGCAGTGCTAGGCTCACAGGGTATGGGGGCTACACCTTC. Amino acid sequence: CSARLTGYGGYTF.

J is TRBJ2-1 and V is TRBV6-5; TRBD2 matches at 9 bases. The CDR3 runs to 17 residues. The V gene end was trimmed by 4 bases and the J gene end by 0 bases; junction bases not matched to a gene: 7. Germline CDR1 reads MNHEY; CDR2 reads SVGAGI. The CDR3: CASSWLGTSSSYNEQFF. CDR3 nucleotide sequence: TGTGCCAGCAGTTGGCTTGGGACTAGCAGCTCCTACAATGAGCAGTTCTTC.

This clonotype was counted at least ten times. V gene TRBV12-3 or TRBV12-4 combines with J gene TRBJ2-5; TRBD1 aligns across 7 bases. V dropped 5 bases and J dropped 4; count of bases not matched to a gene: 10. The CDR3 is 15 amino acids. CDR3: CASSTYRGGGETQYF. Here the CDR3 DNA reads TGTGCCAGCAGTACCTACAGGGGCGGAGGAGAGACCCAGTACTTC.

This clonotype has ten or more counts. The genes are TRBV28 and TRBJ2-6; 7 nucleotides align to TRBD1. The germline V gene has CDR1 MDHEN and CDR2 SYDVKM. The CDR3 loop spans 17 amino acids. V shed 8 bases, J shed 0 bases, and the junction held 10 bases outside the gene matches. The CDR3 sequence is CASCYRDRPSGANVLTF. The CDR3 DNA reads as TGTGCCAGCTGCTACCGGGACAGACCCTCTGGGGCCAACGTCCTGACTTTC. Full variable domain (rest looked up from reference TRBV28 and TRBJ2-6): DVKVTQSSRYLVKRTGEKVFLECVQDMDHENMFWYRQDPGLGLRLIYFSYDVKMKEKGDIPEGYSVSREKKERFSLILESASTNQTSMYLCASCYRDRPSGANVLTFGAGSRLTVL.

J is TRBJ1-1 and V is TRBV12-3 or TRBV12-4; no clear D gene. This CDR3 is built from 13 residues. V was shortened by 5 bases and J by 1 base, with 8 bases between the two germline ends. CDR3 sequence: CASSIQENTEAFF. CDR3 DNA sequence: TGTGCCAGCAGTATACAAGAGAACACTGAAGCTTTCTTT.

The rearrangement links TRBV4-1 to TRBJ1-1; D is unclear. The length of the CDR3 is 14 residues. V lost 0 bases, J lost 4 bases, and 9 bases lay in between. CDR1 MGHRA and CDR2 YSYEKL come from the germline V gene. CDR3 in DNA: TGCGCCAGCAGCCAAGACCCGAAGGTCACTGAAGCTTTCTTT. Amino acid sequence: CASSQDPKVTEAFF.

The gene calls are TRBV12-3 or TRBV12-4 and TRBJ1-1; no clear D. The length of the CDR3 is 11 residues. The ends were cut back, 6 bases at V and 11 bases at J, with 13 bases in the middle. CDR3 DNA sequence: TGTGCCAGCAGGCTCGGGGTCGAGGCTTTCTTT. The encoded protein is CASRLGVEAFF.

This clonotype was found many times. This chain's CDR3 is CASSLGWETQYF. The CDR3 bases are TGTGCCAGCAGTCTTGGGTGGGAGACCCAGTACTTC. The chain uses TRBV28 and TRBJ2-5, with D hard to call. CDR3 length: 12 amino acids. Per the germline V gene, CDR1 is MDHEN and CDR2 is SYDVKM. V was shortened by 5 bases and J by 5 bases, with 9 bases between the two germline ends.

This clonotype was found many times. The rearrangement joins TRBV20-1 to TRBJ2-2, with D unresolved. CDR3 size: 14 residues. Between the trimmed V and J ends, which lost 1 base and 2 bases, there was a span of 8 bases. Per the germline V gene, CDR1 is DFQATT and CDR2 is SNEGSKA (reference sequence). CDR3 coding DNA: TGCAGTGCTAGAGGTTGGAGAAACACCGGGGAGCTGTTTTTT. Its protein is CSARGWRNTGELFF.

Only a few counts were recorded for this clonotype. The genes are TRBV20-1 and TRBJ2-7; 7 bases are shared with TRBD2. This CDR3 spans 12 amino acids. The germline CDR1 and CDR2 sequences are DFQATT and SNEGSKA (reference sequence). Unmatched junction bases numbered 8, after V lost 6 bases and J lost 6 bases. The CDR3 here is CSAVLGRGEQYF. DNA of the CDR3: TGCAGTGCGGTTCTGGGGAGGGGCGAGCAGTACTTC.

The chain has TRBV6-2 or TRBV6-3 and TRBJ2-5; D is possibly TRBD1 (5 bases). The germline V and J ends were trimmed by 6 bases and 13 bases, with 18 bases remaining between them. CDR3 length equals 12 residues. Germline-derived CDR1 and CDR2 are MNHEY and SVGEGT. The CDR3 sequence: CASSDSRVNLYF. DNA of the CDR3: TGTGCCAGCAGCGACTCCAGGGTAAACTTGTACTTC.

This clonotype was observed many times. The V gene is TRBV12-3 or TRBV12-4, the J gene TRBJ2-1; 7 nucleotides match TRBD1. The CDR3 contains 14 residues. The J segment lost 2 bases and the V segment lost 6 bases, leaving 4 bases of the junction unmatched. In DNA form, the CDR3 reads TGTGCCAGCAGATCGGGACAGACCTACAATGAGCAGTTCTTC. Translation: CASRSGQTYNEQFF.

This clonotype was seen at least ten times. This rearrangement joins TRBV3-1 to TRBJ2-1; D perhaps matches TRBD1 (6 bases). V lost 4 bases and J 8 bases, leaving 9 bases between the germline ends. The CDR3 is made up of 12 amino acids. Germline loops: CDR1 LGHDT, CDR2 YNNKEL (reference sequence). CDR3: CASSPQGYEQFF. The CDR3 region has the DNA TGTGCCAGCAGCCCACAGGGTTATGAGCAGTTCTTC.

In this sample, this clonotype turned up many times. The CDR3: CASSLEGEQYF. In DNA form, the CDR3 reads TGTGCCAGCAGTTTAGAAGGCGAGCAGTACTTC. The chain employs TRBV12-3 or TRBV12-4 and TRBJ2-7, with D unresolved. Trimming cost V 1 base and J 6 bases, with 4 bases left between them. The CDR3 totals 11 residues.

This clonotype was recorded many times. CDR3 sequence: CASSFTPHFDTDTQYF. In DNA, the CDR3 is TGTGCCAGCAGCTTTACCCCTCATTTTGACACAGATACGCAGTATTTT. The chain uses TRBV5-5 and TRBJ2-3; D not certain. This CDR3 region has 16 residues. V was trimmed by 2 bases and J by 2 bases, leaving 15 bases between them. Germline V CDR1 and CDR2: SGHKS, YYEKEE (reference sequence).

This chain joins TRBV20-1 and TRBJ2-7; D may be TRBD2 (6 bases). The CDR3 runs 13 residues. Trimming removed 6 bases from V and 5 bases from J, with 17 bases in between. Germline CDR1 is DFQATT and CDR2 is SNEGSKA (reference sequence). The CDR3 DNA follows: TGCAGTGCCCCGCGGCCGGGGGATCACGAGCAGTACTTC. Amino acid sequence: CSAPRPGDHEQYF.